The 15 T cell receptor beta chains presented below share a single source sample, sequenced in a study of cytomegalovirus exposure and HLA in healthy donors. Both 60 Vbeta primers and 13 Jbeta primers went into the PCR. Produced via immunoSEQ multiplex PCR; TCRdb's table is partial and in-frame only. In the table there are 99,000 or so clones, approximately 80% of which are singletons. Sequencing was done on a sample of PBMCs. The receptors come from a female donor in good health and CMV-seropositive.

The chain recombines TRBV9 with TRBJ2-7; 12 bases map to TRBD2. J gave up 6 bases and V 3 bases, and 10 bases lay outside the gene matches. Germline CDR1 SGDLS, CDR2 YYNGEE. The CDR3 extends over 16 amino acids. CDR3 bases: TGTGCCAGCAGCGAGGGGCTAGCGGGAGGGCCAGGCGAGCAGTACTTC. Translation: CASSEGLAGGPGEQYF.

The gene calls are TRBV5-5 and TRBJ2-2, with D maybe TRBD1 (8 bases). V lost 4 bases to trimming and J lost 3 bases, with 13 bases between them. Germline V gene lookup returns CDR1 SGHKS and CDR2 YYEKEE (reference sequence). This CDR3 is built from 15 residues. The CDR3 sequence is CASSKQGGYTGELFF. The CDR3 DNA reads TGTGCCAGCAGCAAACAGGGGGGGTACACCGGGGAGCTGTTTTTT.

This clone was detected only a few times. This chain joins TRBV4-1 and TRBJ1-5; 7 bases fit TRBD1. Germline V gene sequence: CDR1 MGHRA, CDR2 YSYEKL. V trimming: 3 bases; J trimming: 0 bases; junction bases outside the gene matches: 11. The CDR3 contains 18 residues. CDR3 nucleotides: TGCGCCAGCAGCCACAATGCCGACAGGGCCGATAGCAATCAGCCCCAGCATTTT. Amino acid sequence: CASSHNADRADSNQPQHF.

The chain links TRBV28 to TRBJ2-7, with 7 bases that match TRBD1. J lost 3 bases, V lost 6 bases, and 14 bases had no gene match. The CDR3 loop spans 16 amino acids. Germline CDR1 and CDR2: MDHEN and SYDVKM. The CDR3 sequence: CASSHPGKGAGYEQYF. In nucleotides, the CDR3 is TGTGCCAGCAGCCACCCCGGGAAGGGGGCTGGCTACGAGCAGTACTTC.

This chain joins TRBV6-5 and TRBJ2-2, with a tentative D call TRBD1 (6 bases). This CDR3 has 15 residues. Per germline, CDR1 MNHEY and CDR2 SVGAGI. V gave up 4 bases and J gave up 2 bases, with 11 bases separating them. The CDR3 loop is CASSSVQGNTGELFF. The CDR3 DNA reads as TGTGCCAGCAGTTCTGTACAGGGTAACACCGGGGAGCTGTTTTTT.

V usage is TRBV6-5 and J usage is TRBJ2-1; D is ambiguous. CDR3 length: 11 residues. From germline, CDR1 is MNHEY and CDR2 SVGAGI. The germline V and J ends were trimmed by 2 bases and 7 bases, with 3 bases remaining between them. The CDR3 sequence: CASSYQNEQFF. The CDR3 DNA reads TGTGCCAGCAGTTACCAGAATGAGCAGTTCTTC.

The chain couples TRBV2 to TRBJ2-7; TRBD1 is a possible D gene (6 bases). The CDR3 contains 16 residues. Trimming pared 6 bases from V and 0 bases from J, leaving 18 bases between. Germline assignment: CDR1 SNHLY and CDR2 FYNNEI. In DNA form, the CDR3 reads TGTGCCAGCAGCTATTTACAGGGCCTGAGCTCCTACGAGCAGTACTTC. This sequence encodes CASSYLQGLSSYEQYF.

V is TRBV30 and J is TRBJ2-7; 9 positions agree with TRBD1. This CDR3 is built from 14 residues. Germline V gene sequence: CDR1 GTSNPN, CDR2 SVGIG (reference sequence). J lost 2 bases, V lost 2 bases, and 4 bases had no gene match. The CDR3 sequence is CAWSTGQGTYEQYF. CDR3 DNA sequence: TGTGCCTGGAGTACGGGACAGGGAACCTACGAGCAGTACTTC.

The chain joins TRBV6-1 to TRBJ1-1; tentative D call: TRBD1 (5 bases). Between the trimmed V and J ends, which lost 6 bases and 4 bases, there was a span of 15 bases. The CDR3 sequence is 14 residues long. Germline V gene data show CDR1 as MNHNS and CDR2 as SASEGT. In DNA form, the CDR3 reads TGTGCCAGCAGACCGACAGAGATTCCCACTGAAGCTTTCTTT. This encodes CASRPTEIPTEAFF.

This clone was detected a few times. The rearrangement uses TRBV6-5 and TRBJ1-1; 7 positions agree with TRBD1. Germline assignment: CDR1 MNHEY and CDR2 SVGAGI. V lost 4 bases and J lost 2; bases outside the gene matches: 4. This CDR3 spans 14 amino acids. As DNA, the CDR3 is TGTGCCAGCAGTTTCGGACAGGTTAACACTGAAGCTTTCTTT. Translation: CASSFGQVNTEAFF.

This chain links TRBV11-2 with TRBJ1-1, with 10 bases identical to TRBD1. Germline V gene data show CDR1 as SGHAT and CDR2 as FQNNGV. With V trimmed by 5 bases and J by 4 bases, 7 bases remained unmatched. The CDR3 loop spans 15 amino acids. The CDR3, as DNA: TGTGCCAGCAGCCCGCTGGACAGGGGGGGCACTGAAGCTTTCTTT. This encodes CASSPLDRGGTEAFF.

The chain combines TRBV5-1 with TRBJ2-3; no clear D gene. V shed 3 bases and J shed 0 bases, with 11 bases lying between them. The CDR3 consists of 15 residues. Germline loops: CDR1 SGHRS, CDR2 YFSETQ. The CDR3 reads CASSSSLQSTDTQYF. Written as DNA, the CDR3 is TGCGCCAGCAGCTCCTCACTGCAAAGCACAGATACGCAGTATTTT.

The chain carries TRBV15 and TRBJ1-4; D not resolved. The V end was cut by 4 bases, the J end by 0 bases, with 15 bases between. Germline values: CDR1 LNHNV, CDR2 YYDKDF (reference sequence). The CDR3 spans 17 residues. In nucleotides, the CDR3 is TGTGCCACCAGCACCCCCATGAATTGGCCAACTAATGAAAAACTGTTTTTT. The encoded protein is CATSTPMNWPTNEKLFF.

The V and J genes are TRBV6-5 and TRBJ1-6; TRBD1 might be the D (6 bases). Trimming left V 10 bases short and J 8 bases short, with 18 bases between. The CDR3 totals 14 residues. Germline V CDR1 and CDR2: MNHEY, SVGAGI. The CDR3 reads CATQPGGADSPLHF. The CDR3 coding sequence is TGTGCCACCCAACCCGGGGGGGCGGATTCACCCCTCCACTTT.

The V gene is TRBV19, the J gene TRBJ2-7; 7 positions agree with TRBD1. Germline trimming cut 3 bases from V and 3 bases from J; bases unmatched to any gene: 2. The CDR3 spans 13 residues. The germline V gene encodes CDR1 LNHDA and CDR2 SQIVND (reference sequence). As DNA, the CDR3 is TGTGCCAGTAGTATGTCAGGGGGCTACGAGCAGTACTTC. This codes for CASSMSGGYEQYF.